This T cell receptor (beta chain) stems from a study of T cell responses to AZD1222 COVID-19 vaccine. Study-wide findings and caveats: Regions 160-218 and 743-854 dominated among vaccine-associated CD4 TCRs spanning spike. No day 14 peak samples; only post-peak repertoires were characterized.

Assay: immunoSEQ multiplex PCR; the TCRdb copy retains only in-frame clones and omits some. Among 200,000 or so clones listed, roughly 90% were seen once. This clone was seen once. Its cognate antigen is unknown. Germline V gene data show CDR1 as SQVTM and CDR2 as ANQGSEA. V lost 7 bases to trimming and J lost 3 bases, with 25 bases between them. This CDR3 contains 16 residues. The chain joins TRBV29-1 to TRBJ2-7; D is uncertain. The sequence derives from an adult in good health. The sample was peripheral blood, taken on day 0 of AZD1222 vaccination. CDR3 sequence: CSAPGLTSLHNYEQYF. The CDR3 nucleotides read TGCAGCGCCCCCGGGCTGACCTCTCTACACAACTACGAGCAGTACTTC.